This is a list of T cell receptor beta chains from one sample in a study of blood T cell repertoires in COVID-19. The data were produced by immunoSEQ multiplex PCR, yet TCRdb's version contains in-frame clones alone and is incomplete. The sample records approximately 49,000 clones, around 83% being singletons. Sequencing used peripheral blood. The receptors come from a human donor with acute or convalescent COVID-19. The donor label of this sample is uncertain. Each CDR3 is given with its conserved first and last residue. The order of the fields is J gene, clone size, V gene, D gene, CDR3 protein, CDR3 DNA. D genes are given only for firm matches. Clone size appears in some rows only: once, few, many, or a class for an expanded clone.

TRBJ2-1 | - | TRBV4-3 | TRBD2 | CASSQLAGGINEQFF | TGCGCCAGCAGCCAACTAGCGGGAGGAATCAATGAGCAGTTCTTC
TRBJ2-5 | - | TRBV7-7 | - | CASSLEVGVGGQETQYF | TGTGCCAGCAGCTTAGAGGTCGGCGTGGGAGGTCAAGAGACCCAGTACTTC
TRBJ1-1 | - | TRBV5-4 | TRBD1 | CASSLQGQGTEAFF | TGTGCCAGCAGCTTGCAGGGACAGGGGACTGAAGCTTTCTTT
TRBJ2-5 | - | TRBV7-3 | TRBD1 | CASSLGNRGQETQYF | TGTGCCAGCAGCTTAGGGAACAGGGGGCAAGAGACCCAGTACTTC
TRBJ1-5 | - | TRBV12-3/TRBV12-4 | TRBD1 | CASSRGDQPQHF | TGTGCCAGCAGCAGGGGGGATCAGCCCCAGCATTTT
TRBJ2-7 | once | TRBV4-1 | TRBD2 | CASSLGLAGALYEQYF | TGCGCCAGCAGCCTGGGACTAGCGGGGGCCCTATACGAGCAGTACTTC
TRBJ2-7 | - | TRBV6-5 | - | CASSSWTGGGYEQYF | TGTGCCAGCAGTTCCTGGACAGGAGGGGGCTACGAGCAGTACTTC
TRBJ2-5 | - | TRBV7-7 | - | CASSLPEPGLETQYF | TGTGCCAGCAGCTTACCAGAACCGGGACTAGAGACCCAGTACTTC
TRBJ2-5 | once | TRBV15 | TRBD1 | CATGRQGTKETQYF | TGTGCCACCGGTAGACAGGGTACCAAAGAGACCCAGTACTTC
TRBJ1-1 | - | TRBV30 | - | CAWSLKTAFMNTEAFF | TGTGCCTGGAGCCTAAAGACAGCCTTCATGAACACTGAAGCTTTCTTT
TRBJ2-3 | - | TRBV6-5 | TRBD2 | CASGLADTDTQYF | TGTGCCAGCGGACTAGCGGACACAGATACGCAGTATTTT
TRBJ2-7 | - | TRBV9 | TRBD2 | CASSVGPSSSGSGGEQYF | TGTGCCAGCAGCGTAGGCCCCTCTTCTAGCGGGAGCGGTGGCGAGCAGTACTTC
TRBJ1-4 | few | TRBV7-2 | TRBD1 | CASSLAPYRDRGGKKLFF | TGTGCCAGCAGCTTAGCCCCGTACCGGGACAGGGGCGGGAAAAAACTGTTTTTT
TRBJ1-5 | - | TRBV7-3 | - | CASSLRQTYSNQPQHF | TGTGCCAGCAGCTTAAGGCAGACTTATAGCAATCAGCCCCAGCATTTT
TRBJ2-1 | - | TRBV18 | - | CASSPDLVGIDSEQFF | TGTGCCAGCTCACCCGACCTGGTGGGCATAGACAGTGAGCAGTTCTTC
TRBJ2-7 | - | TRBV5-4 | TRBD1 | CASSQGRDRVEEQYF | TGTGCCAGCAGCCAAGGTCGGGACAGGGTAGAAGAGCAGTACTTC
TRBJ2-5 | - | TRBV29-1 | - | CSVETSPGETQYF | TGCAGCGTTGAAACTAGCCCGGGGGAGACCCAGTACTTC
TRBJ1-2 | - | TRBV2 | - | CASSNIGYTF | TGTGCCAGCAGTAACATCGGCTACACCTTC
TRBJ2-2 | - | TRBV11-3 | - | CASRVPAGELFF | TGTGCCAGCAGGGTACCGGCCGGGGAGCTGTTTTTT
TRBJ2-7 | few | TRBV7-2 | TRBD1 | CASSLAGTGMSYEQYF | TGTGCCAGCAGCTTGGCCGGGACAGGGATGTCCTACGAGCAGTACTTC
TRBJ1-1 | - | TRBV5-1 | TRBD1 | CASSLTGVNTEAFF | TGCGCCAGCAGCTTGACAGGGGTGAACACTGAAGCTTTCTTT
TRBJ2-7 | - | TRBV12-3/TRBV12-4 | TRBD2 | CASSPGLVEQYF | TGTGCCAGCAGCCCGGGACTAGTCGAGCAGTACTTC
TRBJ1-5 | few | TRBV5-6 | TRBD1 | CASSYGGQGYNQPQHF | TGTGCCAGCAGCTATGGAGGACAGGGTTATAATCAGCCCCAGCATTTT
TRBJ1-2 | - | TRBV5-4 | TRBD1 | CASSIPTGENYGYTF | TGTGCCAGCAGCATACCAACAGGGGAGAACTATGGCTACACCTTC
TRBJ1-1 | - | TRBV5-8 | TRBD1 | CASSLDRGTEAFF | TGTGCCAGCAGCTTGGACAGGGGGACTGAAGCTTTCTTT
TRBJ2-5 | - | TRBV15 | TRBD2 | CATSRHPRASGEETQYF | TGTGCCACCAGCAGGCACCCCAGGGCTAGCGGGGAGGAGACCCAGTACTTC
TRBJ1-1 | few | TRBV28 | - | CASRQYTGLNTEAFF | TGTGCCAGCAGACAATATACAGGCTTGAACACTGAAGCTTTCTTT
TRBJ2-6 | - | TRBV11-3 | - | CASSLEAPGLFSGANVLTF | TGTGCCAGCAGCTTAGAGGCCCCCGGACTTTTCTCTGGGGCCAACGTCCTGACTTTC
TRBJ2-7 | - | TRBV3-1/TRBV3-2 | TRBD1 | CASSPMGQGTGEQYF | TGTGCCAGCAGCCCCATGGGACAGGGTACCGGCGAGCAGTACTTC
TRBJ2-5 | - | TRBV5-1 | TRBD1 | CASRDSQETQYF | TGCGCCAGTCGGGACAGCCAAGAGACCCAGTACTTC
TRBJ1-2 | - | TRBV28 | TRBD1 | CASSSPTGDYGYTF | TGTGCCAGCAGTTCCCCTACAGGGGACTATGGCTACACCTTC
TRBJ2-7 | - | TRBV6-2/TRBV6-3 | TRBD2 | CASSSMGLGGGAHEQYF | TGTGCCAGCAGTTCAATGGGACTAGGCGGCGGGGCTCACGAGCAGTACTTC
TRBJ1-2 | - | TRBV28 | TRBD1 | CASSLPQGNYGYTF | TGTGCCAGCAGTTTACCACAGGGGAACTATGGCTACACCTTC
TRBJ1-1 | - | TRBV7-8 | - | CASSLVENTEAFF | TGTGCCAGCAGCTTAGTAGAGAACACTGAAGCTTTCTTT
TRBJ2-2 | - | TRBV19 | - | CASTLPSANTGELFF | TGTGCCAGTACCCTCCCTAGCGCCAACACCGGGGAGCTGTTTTTT
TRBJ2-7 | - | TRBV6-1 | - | CASSEPHRSYEQYF | TGTGCCAGCAGTGAACCGCACAGGTCCTACGAGCAGTACTTC
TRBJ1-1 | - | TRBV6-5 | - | CASSYSLRGDTEAFF | TGTGCCAGCAGTTACTCTCTTCGGGGTGACACTGAAGCTTTCTTT
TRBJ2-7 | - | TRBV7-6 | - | CASSSQTIYEQYF | TGTGCCAGCAGCTCCCAGACAATCTACGAGCAGTACTTC
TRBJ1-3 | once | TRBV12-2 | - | CASRRDGGVSGNTIYF | TGTGCAAGTCGCCGAGACGGCGGAGTCTCTGGAAACACCATATATTTT
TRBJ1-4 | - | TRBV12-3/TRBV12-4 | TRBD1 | CASTGQSEKLFF | TGTGCCAGCACGGGACAGTCTGAAAAACTGTTTTTT
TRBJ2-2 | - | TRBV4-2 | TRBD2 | CASRRDKRETGELFF | TGTGCCAGCAGGCGGGACAAGCGGGAGACCGGGGAGCTGTTTTTT
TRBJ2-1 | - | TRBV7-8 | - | CASSLDPGSSYNEQFF | TGTGCCAGCAGCTTAGATCCGGGGAGCTCCTACAATGAGCAGTTCTTC
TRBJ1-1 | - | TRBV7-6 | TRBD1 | CASSRGQAQGWAFF | TGTGCCAGCAGCCGAGGACAGGCCCAGGGTTGGGCTTTCTTT
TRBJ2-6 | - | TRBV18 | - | CASSPDKSGANVLTF | TGTGCCAGCTCACCGGACAAGTCTGGGGCCAACGTCCTGACTTTC
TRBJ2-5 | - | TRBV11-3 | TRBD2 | CASSLGLAGAGETQYF | TGTGCCAGCAGCTTAGGGCTAGCGGGAGCCGGAGAGACCCAGTACTTC
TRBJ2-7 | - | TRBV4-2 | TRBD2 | CASSQALGLGYEQYF | TGTGCCAGCAGCCAAGCGTTGGGACTAGGTTACGAGCAGTACTTC
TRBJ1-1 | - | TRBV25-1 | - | CASSESTRYTEAFF | TGTGCCAGCAGTGAATCGACAAGGTACACTGAAGCTTTCTTT
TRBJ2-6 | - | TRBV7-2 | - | CASSLRGSGANVLTF | TGTGCCAGCAGCTTACGGGGCTCTGGGGCCAACGTCCTGACTTTC
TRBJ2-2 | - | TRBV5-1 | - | CASSLRAAAPGELFF | TGCGCCAGCAGCTTGAGGGCAGCGGCGCCCGGGGAGCTGTTTTTT
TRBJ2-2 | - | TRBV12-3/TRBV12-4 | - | CASSLHGTGELFF | TGTGCCAGCAGTTTACACGGCACCGGGGAGCTGTTTTTT
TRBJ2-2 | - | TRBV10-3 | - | CAISSGRDNTGELFF | TGTGCCATCAGCTCCGGACGGGATAACACCGGGGAGCTGTTTTTT
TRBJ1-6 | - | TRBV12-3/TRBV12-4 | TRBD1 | CASRDRFNSPLHF | TGTGCCTCAAGGGACAGGTTTAATTCACCCCTCCACTTT
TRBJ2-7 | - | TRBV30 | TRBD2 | CAWRGLAGTYEQYF | TGTGCCTGGAGGGGACTAGCAGGGACCTACGAGCAGTACTTC
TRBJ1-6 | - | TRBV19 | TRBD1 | CASSISPWQGAPLHF | TGTGCCAGTAGTATCTCTCCCTGGCAGGGGGCACCCCTCCACTTT
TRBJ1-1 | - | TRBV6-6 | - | CASSPPTDGYTEAFF | TGTGCCAGCAGTCCTCCTACCGACGGGTACACTGAAGCTTTCTTT